These T cell receptor beta chains were read from a single sample in a study of brain metastases from non-small cell lung cancer. Profiled with immunoSEQ multiplex PCR; TCRdb holds only in-frame clones, not every one. The sample lists under 2,000 clones; 86% were seen once. Input material: primary lung tumor tissue. These receptors were collected from a donor aged 40 or older with non-small cell lung cancer. The CDR3 runs from the conserved cysteine through the conserved F or W. The D gene is left open where the match is weak. The size field is filled for only some rows; it gives once, few, many or a size class.

CDR3 protein	CDR3 DNA	D gene	J gene	V gene	clone size
CASNFPRDRQNEKLFF	TGTGCCAGCAATTTCCCCCGGGACAGACAAAATGAAAAACTGTTTTTT	TRBD1	TRBJ1-4	TRBV27	once
CASGTRLAGRSTDTQYF	TGTGCTAGTGGTACCCGACTAGCGGGACGTAGCACAGATACGCAGTATTTT	TRBD2	TRBJ2-3	TRBV12-5	NA
CASSGPSGGYQETQYF	TGTGCCAGCAGCGGCCCTAGCGGGGGATATCAAGAGACCCAGTACTTC	TRBD2	TRBJ2-5	TRBV11-3	NA
CASSLIGEGSTEAFF	TGCGCCAGCAGCTTGATCGGAGAGGGCAGCACTGAAGCTTTCTTT	NA	TRBJ1-1	TRBV5-1	NA
CASSLWIGVKDTQYF	TGTGCCAGCAGCTTATGGATAGGGGTTAAAGATACGCAGTATTTT	NA	TRBJ2-3	TRBV5-5	NA
CASQTGGSDEKLFF	TGCGCCAGCCAGACAGGGGGTAGTGATGAAAAACTGTTTTTT	TRBD1	TRBJ1-4	TRBV5-1	once
CASSFDLKGYEQYF	TGTGCCAGCAGTTTCGACTTGAAGGGATACGAGCAGTACTTC	NA	TRBJ2-7	TRBV6-5	NA
CASSLRGDTGYTF	TGTGCCAGCAGTTTGAGAGGGGATACGGGCTACACCTTC	NA	TRBJ1-2	TRBV12-3/TRBV12-4	NA
CSVEDRGNTGELFF	TGCAGCGTTGAAGACAGGGGGAACACCGGGGAGCTGTTTTTT	NA	TRBJ2-2	TRBV29-1	few
CASSVVDSGSQYF	TGTGCCAGCAGCGTAGTGGATAGCGGGTCCCAGTACTTC	TRBD2	TRBJ2-5	TRBV9	NA
CASSWGEDQPQHF	TGTGCCAGCAGCTGGGGTGAGGATCAGCCCCAGCATTTT	NA	TRBJ1-5	TRBV5-6	NA
CASSLALDRVQPQHF	TGTGCCAGCAGCTTGGCTTTGGACAGGGTTCAGCCCCAGCATTTT	TRBD1	TRBJ1-5	TRBV7-2	NA
CASSPRTPYNSPLHF	TGTGCCAGCAGCCCCCGGACACCTTATAATTCACCCCTCCACTTT	NA	TRBJ1-6	TRBV7-9	NA
CASSLRDRDINEQFF	TGTGCCAGCAGTCTCCGGGACAGGGACATCAATGAGCAGTTCTTC	TRBD1	TRBJ2-1	TRBV28	NA
CASSFITGIGELFF	TGTGCCAGCAGCTTTATAACAGGGATCGGGGAGCTGTTTTTT	NA	TRBJ2-2	TRBV7-9	NA
CASAGGTTDTQYF	TGTGCCAGCGCGGGGGGAACCACAGATACGCAGTATTTT	TRBD2	TRBJ2-3	TRBV12-3/TRBV12-4	NA
CASSQGSGGATDTQYF	TGTGCCAGCAGCCAAGGCAGCGGGGGGGCCACAGATACGCAGTATTTT	TRBD2	TRBJ2-3	TRBV4-2	NA
CASSLGTSGGAQETQYF	TGTGCTAGCAGCTTAGGGACTAGCGGGGGGGCCCAAGAGACCCAGTACTTC	TRBD2	TRBJ2-5	TRBV7-2	NA
CASKKSSDRGSYNEQFF	TGTGCCAGCAAGAAGAGCTCCGACAGGGGATCCTACAATGAGCAGTTCTTC	TRBD1	TRBJ2-1	TRBV14	NA
CASSSGGRGRAFF	TGTGCCAGCAGCTCCGGGGGGCGCGGTCGAGCTTTCTTT	NA	TRBJ1-1	TRBV11-3	NA
CASSFAKTGEGVHQPQHF	TGTGCCAGCAGCTTTGCGAAAACAGGGGAAGGAGTCCATCAGCCCCAACATTTT	NA	TRBJ1-5	TRBV12-1	NA
CASSSSNRPPYNEQFF	TGTGCCAGCAGTAGTAGTAACCGGCCCCCTTACAATGAGCAGTTCTTC	NA	TRBJ2-1	TRBV7-9	once
CASSARAGGNQPQHF	TGTGCCAGTAGTGCCCGGGCGGGGGGCAATCAGCCCCAGCATTTT	NA	TRBJ1-5	TRBV19	few
CAWSVLGEGGYTF	TGTGCCTGGAGTGTACTGGGAGAAGGTGGCTACACCTTC	NA	TRBJ1-2	TRBV30	once
CASSLSGTDTQYF	TGCGCCAGCAGCTTGTCGGGCACAGATACGCAGTATTTT	NA	TRBJ2-3	TRBV5-1	NA
CASSPSRYEQYF	TGTGCCAGCAGCCCCAGCCGCTACGAGCAGTACTTC	NA	TRBJ2-7	TRBV6-6	NA
CASSEKNSPLHF	TGTGCCAGCAGCGAAAAAAATTCACCCCTCCACTTT	NA	TRBJ1-6	TRBV7-6	NA
CASTPGTDANEQFF	TGTGCCAGCACCCCCGGGACAGACGCAAATGAGCAGTTCTTC	TRBD1	TRBJ2-1	TRBV6-2/TRBV6-3	NA
CASSLDRESTEAFF	TGTGCCAGCTCCCTGGACAGGGAGTCCACTGAAGCTTTCTTT	TRBD1	TRBJ1-1	TRBV18	once
CASSLGPRGNEQFF	TGTGCCAGCAGCTTAGGGCCTCGCGGGAATGAGCAGTTCTTC	NA	TRBJ2-1	TRBV7-3	once
CASSQDRVDGYTF	TGCGCCAGCAGCCAGGACAGGGTCGATGGCTACACCTTC	TRBD1	TRBJ1-2	TRBV5-1	NA
CASSYSGSGQYF	TGTGCCAGCAGTTACTCTGGAAGTGGGCAGTATTTT	NA	TRBJ2-3	TRBV6-5	few
CASSSTQSANTGELFF	TGTGCCAGCAGCTCGACACAATCCGCGAACACCGGGGAGCTGTTTTTT	NA	TRBJ2-2	TRBV9	NA
CASSVAGADNEQFF	TGTGCCAGCAGCGTAGCCGGTGCAGACAATGAGCAGTTCTTC	NA	TRBJ2-1	TRBV9	NA
CASSPNRGGQETQYF	TGTGCCAGCTCACCGAACCGGGGGGGCCAAGAGACCCAGTACTTC	TRBD2	TRBJ2-5	TRBV18	NA
CASSTRRSNEKLFF	TGTGCCAGTTCCACTCGGCGGTCCAATGAAAAACTGTTTTTT	NA	TRBJ1-4	TRBV19	NA
CASSLARDRIYGETQYF	TGTGCCAGCAGCTTAGCGAGGGACAGGATTTATGGGGAGACCCAGTACTTC	TRBD1	TRBJ2-5	TRBV7-2	once
CASSDPGSSGNTIYF	TGTGCCAGCAGTGACCCCGGATCTTCTGGAAACACCATATATTTT	NA	TRBJ1-3	TRBV2	NA
CASSENTNSPLHF	TGTGCCAGCAGTGAAAATACTAATTCACCCCTCCACTTT	NA	TRBJ1-6	TRBV2	NA
CASSQDASFGGNQPQHF	TGCGCCAGCAGCCAAGACGCGAGCTTCGGGGGCAATCAGCCCCAGCATTTT	NA	TRBJ1-5	TRBV4-1	NA
CASSPQGGTEAFF	TGTGCCAGTAGTCCTCAGGGGGGCACTGAAGCTTTCTTT	TRBD1	TRBJ1-1	TRBV19	NA
CASGQAYSGNTIYF	TGTGCCAGCGGGCAGGCTTACTCTGGAAACACCATATATTTT	NA	TRBJ1-3	TRBV7-2	NA
CASSPKAPRPWETQYF	TGTGCCAGCAGTCCTAAAGCTCCGAGACCATGGGAGACCCAGTACTTC	NA	TRBJ2-5	TRBV27	NA
CASSELATGPYLRGYTF	TGTGCCAGCAGTGAACTGGCAACTGGGCCGTATCTGCGTGGCTACACCTTC	NA	TRBJ1-2	TRBV2	NA
CASSPSDRDGYTF	TGTGCCAGCAGCCCCTCGGACAGGGATGGCTACACCTTC	TRBD1	TRBJ1-2	TRBV7-8	NA
CAISDVISRGGELFF	TGTGCCATCAGTGATGTTATAAGTCGGGGCGGGGAGCTGTTTTTT	NA	TRBJ2-2	TRBV10-3	NA
CASSIDLGTGINGYTF	TGTGCCAGTAGTATAGATCTTGGAACGGGAATCAATGGCTACACCTTC	NA	TRBJ1-2	TRBV19	NA
CASSPRRGGEDTQYF	TGTGCCAGCAGTCCCCGGCGGGGGGGGGAGGATACGCAGTATTTT	TRBD2	TRBJ2-3	TRBV6-6	once
CVSSEQDGDQPQHF	TGTGTCAGCAGTGAGCAGGACGGGGATCAGCCCCAGCATTTT	NA	TRBJ1-5	TRBV2	NA
CASSLTQQETQYF	TGTGCCAGCAGCTTAACACAACAAGAGACCCAGTACTTC	NA	TRBJ2-5	TRBV7-3	NA
CASSARQGPTYEQYF	TGTGCCAGCAGTGCGCGACAGGGGCCGACCTACGAGCAGTACTTC	TRBD1	TRBJ2-7	TRBV5-4	few
CASRLGWTGVSTGELFF	TGTGCCAGCAGGTTGGGTTGGACAGGGGTGTCGACCGGGGAGCTGTTTTTT	TRBD1	TRBJ2-2	TRBV7-9	NA